The present T cell receptor beta chain was sequenced within a study of cytomegalovirus exposure and HLA in healthy donors. The study's findings and limits: With DRB1 most and HLA-C fewest, TCR association rates differed between HLA loci in a later analysis.

The PCR contained 60 Vbeta and 13 Jbeta primers. Profiled with immunoSEQ multiplex PCR; TCRdb holds only in-frame clones, not every one. The data contain around 90,000 clones, under 85% of them singletons. For this clone: The target antigen is unknown.

V lost 3 bases and J 5 bases, leaving 10 bases between the germline ends. Germline CDR1 and CDR2: LNHNV and YYDKDF (reference sequence). This CDR3 has 13 amino acids. This receptor was taken from a woman aged 40-49 years in good health and CMV-seronegative. The specimen was PBMCs. The chain joins TRBV15 to TRBJ2-5, with D perhaps matching TRBD2 (6 bases). The CDR3 loop is CATSREGKETQYF. The CDR3 nucleotides read TGTGCCACCAGCAGGGAGGGGAAGGAGACCCAGTACTTC.